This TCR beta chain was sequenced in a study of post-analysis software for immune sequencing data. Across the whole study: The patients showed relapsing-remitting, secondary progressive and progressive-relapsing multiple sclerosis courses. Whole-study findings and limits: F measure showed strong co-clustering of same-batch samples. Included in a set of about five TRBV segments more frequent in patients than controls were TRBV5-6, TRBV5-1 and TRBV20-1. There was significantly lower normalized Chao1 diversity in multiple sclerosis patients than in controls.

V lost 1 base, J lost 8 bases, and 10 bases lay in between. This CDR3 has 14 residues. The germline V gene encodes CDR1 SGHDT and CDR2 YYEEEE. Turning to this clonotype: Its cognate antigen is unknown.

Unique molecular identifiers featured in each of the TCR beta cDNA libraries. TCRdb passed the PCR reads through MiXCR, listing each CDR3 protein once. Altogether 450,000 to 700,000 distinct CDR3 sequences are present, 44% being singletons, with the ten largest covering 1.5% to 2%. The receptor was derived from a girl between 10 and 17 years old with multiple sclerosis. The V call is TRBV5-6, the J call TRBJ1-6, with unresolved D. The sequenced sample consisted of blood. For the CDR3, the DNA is TGTGCCAGCAGCTTGCGGATCGGCCATTCACCCCTCCACTTT. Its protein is CASSLRIGHSPLHF.